This is a list of T cell receptor beta chains from one sample in a study of neurological immune-mediated disorders. TCRdb itself ran the 5' RACE reads through MiXCR, one entry per CDR3 protein. The sample shows 100,000 or so distinct CDR3 sequences, 3% to 4.5% of them seen only once. Sequencing was carried out using PBMCs. These receptors all stem from a woman aged 18-35 years with multiple sclerosis. Each CDR3 is given with its conserved first and last residue. The D gene is left open where the match is weak. Size values are once, few and many counts, or a class for expanded clones, and some rows have none.

CDR3 protein,CDR3 DNA,V gene,D gene,clone size,J gene
CATGTGDYEQYF,TGTGCCACGGGGACAGGGGACTACGAGCAGTACTTC,TRBV10-3,TRBD1,many,TRBJ2-7
CASSIVAGGLNEQFF,TGCGCCAGCAGCATTGTAGCGGGAGGACTCAATGAGCAGTTCTTC,TRBV5-1,TRBD2,many,TRBJ2-1
CASNRGRGVNEQFF,TGTGCCAGCAATCGGGGGAGAGGTGTTAATGAGCAGTTCTTC,TRBV6-2/TRBV6-3,-,many,TRBJ2-1
CASSPQLGEQYF,TGTGCCAGCAGCCCTCAGTTAGGCGAGCAGTACTTC,TRBV7-8,-,many,TRBJ2-7
CASSSGSGSYNEQFF,TGTGCCAGCAGCTCCGGGAGCGGTTCCTACAATGAGCAGTTCTTC,TRBV7-9,-,many,TRBJ2-1
CASSYSTFPGTSRYNEQFF,TGTGCCAGCAGTTACTCGACCTTTCCCGGGACTAGTCGTTACAATGAGCAGTTCTTC,TRBV6-2/TRBV6-3,TRBD2,many,TRBJ2-1
CASSLVASYEQYF,TGTGCCAGCAGTTTGGTGGCTTCCTACGAGCAGTACTTC,TRBV28,-,-,TRBJ2-7
CASSSTTTNYGYTF,TGCGCCAGCAGCTCAACGACAACGAACTATGGCTACACCTTC,TRBV5-1,-,many,TRBJ1-2
CASSRTQRGTGELFF,TGTGCCAGCAGCCGGACTCAGAGGGGCACCGGGGAGCTGTTTTTT,TRBV7-3,-,many,TRBJ2-2
CASSLAGSGNTIYF,TGCGCCAGCAGCTTGGCAGGCAGCGGAAACACCATATATTTT,TRBV5-1,-,many,TRBJ1-3
CASAQRPANTEAFF,TGCGCCAGCGCTCAGCGTCCGGCGAACACTGAAGCTTTCTTT,TRBV5-1,-,many,TRBJ1-1
CASSLQAGDTEAFF,TGTGCCAGCAGTTTACAGGCAGGGGACACTGAAGCTTTCTTT,TRBV12-3/TRBV12-4,-,many,TRBJ1-1
CASARLTTDRENEVKSNQPQHF,TGCGCCAGCGCGAGACTTACGACTGACCGGGAGAACGAAGTTAAAAGCAATCAGCCCCAGCATTTT,TRBV5-1,-,many,TRBJ1-5
CASTIHGASGETQYF,TGTGCCAGCACTATACACGGGGCGAGTGGGGAGACCCAGTACTTC,TRBV7-8,-,many,TRBJ2-5
CSADSRDREVYEQYF,TGCAGTGCTGATAGCCGGGACAGGGAGGTCTACGAGCAGTACTTC,TRBV20-1,TRBD1,many,TRBJ2-7
CASSSSGSRPDTQYF,TGCGCCAGCAGCTCTAGCGGATCCCGCCCAGATACGCAGTATTTT,TRBV5-1,TRBD2,many,TRBJ2-3
CASSFNWYNEQFF,TGTGCCAGCAGCTTCAACTGGTACAATGAGCAGTTCTTC,TRBV5-5,-,many,TRBJ2-1
CASMGESSPLHF,TGTGCCAGCATGGGGGAGAGTTCACCCCTCCACTTT,TRBV6-5,-,many,TRBJ1-6
CASSWDGNQPQHF,TGTGCCAGCAGTTGGGACGGGAATCAGCCCCAGCATTTT,TRBV6-2/TRBV6-3,-,many,TRBJ1-5
CASSPGGDQPQHF,TGTGCCAGCAGTCCAGGGGGGGATCAGCCCCAGCATTTT,TRBV25-1,TRBD1,many,TRBJ1-5